This T cell receptor beta chain derives from a study of beta chain features in type 1 diabetes. Sorting with CD45RO/CCR7/CD25/CD127/CD95/CD27 yielded naive, central memory, regulatory and stem-like memory CD4+ cells. Sequencing targeted expressed TCRB transcripts, as all isolated RNA had been reverse transcribed. Measured with immunoSEQ multiplex PCR; TCRdb has only the in-frame clones, and not every one. The sample includes under 950,000 clones, roughly a sixth of them seen just once. Study conclusions and caveats: Equally in patients and controls, PCR might preferentially amplify shorter templates. VDJ junctions in type 1 diabetes patients carried more deletions and fewer insertions. A closer apparent resemblance between naive, central memory and Treg TCRB repertoires was seen in patients than in healthy donors.

This clone has a handful of counts. Its antigen is still unknown. The CDR3 consists of 15 residues. Germline V gene data show CDR1 as LNHNV and CDR2 as YYDKDF (reference sequence). The V and J ends lost 3 bases and 2 bases, in that order; junction bases with no gene match: 5. Sequenced: naive CD4+ T cells from blood. The clonotype originates from a woman aged 18 to 35 in good health. V is TRBV15 and J is TRBJ2-7; 9 bases match TRBD2. CDR3 region: CATSRDAGGAYEQYF. The CDR3 DNA sequence: TGTGCCACCAGCAGGGACGCGGGAGGGGCCTACGAGCAGTACTTC.